The rows below give T cell receptor beta chains drawn from one sample of a study of cytomegalovirus exposure and HLA in healthy donors. Sequencing was performed with immunoSEQ multiplex PCR; in TCRdb, only in-frame clones are kept and a portion is missing. The sample shows 110,000 to 150,000 clones, approximately 82% of them seen only once. The sequenced sample consisted of PBMCs. The source is a woman aged 55-75 years in good health and CMV-seropositive. Each CDR3 is given with its conserved first and last residue. A D gene is named only where the DNA matches it firmly.

j_gene | d_gene | v_gene | len | CDR3aa
TRBJ2-7 | - | TRBV5-1 | 12 | CASSLEGYEQYF
TRBJ1-3 | - | TRBV4-2 | 20 | CASSLLRMGRVMSDGNTIYF
TRBJ2-7 | TRBD2 | TRBV7-9 | 14 | CASSETSGTHEQYF
TRBJ1-2 | TRBD1 | TRBV29-1 | 16 | CSVEWEQGGGDYGYTF
TRBJ2-1 | TRBD2 | TRBV7-3 | 18 | CASSLRERDWGGYNEQFF
TRBJ2-4 | TRBD1 | TRBV5-1 | 15 | CASSLEGTGKNIQYF
TRBJ1-2 | - | TRBV4-1 | 13 | CASSPQGNYGYTF
TRBJ2-7 | TRBD1 | TRBV7-6 | 15 | CASSPRTGNVIEQYF
TRBJ2-6 | - | TRBV5-1 | 15 | CASTVGGSGANVLTF
TRBJ1-1 | - | TRBV5-1 | 15 | CASSPGGAVNTEAFF
TRBJ2-3 | - | TRBV7-8 | 15 | CASLLSRGSTDTQYF
TRBJ2-2 | TRBD2 | TRBV4-3 | 17 | CASSQDLAGGPSGELFF
TRBJ1-3 | - | TRBV21-1 | 14 | CASSKSNRGNTIYF
TRBJ2-7 | - | TRBV7-6 | 15 | CASSPQGGGIYEQYF
TRBJ2-5 | TRBD1 | TRBV19 | 16 | CASSIVPAGGEETQYF
TRBJ2-1 | TRBD2 | TRBV7-2 | 13 | CASSSSVLAGQFF
- | - | TRBV4-3 | 14 | CASSLARGTYEQYF
TRBJ1-1 | - | TRBV6-5 | 13 | CASSSGDYTEAFF
TRBJ1-3 | - | TRBV28 | 12 | CASSRTTGTIYF
TRBJ2-6 | TRBD1 | TRBV7-3 | 19 | CASSLMLRTGASGANVLTF
TRBJ2-3 | - | TRBV7-9 | 16 | CASSLKRSASTDTQYF
TRBJ2-3 | TRBD1 | TRBV11-3 | 14 | CASGRDSGTDTQYF
TRBJ1-1 | TRBD1 | TRBV11-3 | 15 | CASSFPTTGGTEAFF
TRBJ2-7 | - | TRBV27 | 13 | CASSATAYYEQYF
TRBJ2-7 | - | TRBV27 | 18 | CASSTSGLAGLGSYEQYF
TRBJ2-2 | TRBD2 | TRBV28 | 16 | CASSLAGGRNTGELFF
TRBJ1-1 | - | TRBV5-4 | 14 | CASSLEHLNTEAFF
TRBJ2-2 | - | TRBV15 | 15 | CATSRRSKNTGELFF
TRBJ2-3 | - | TRBV7-2 | 13 | CASSRPAEDTQYF
TRBJ2-5 | TRBD2 | TRBV5-1 | 17 | CASSLGRTSGSQETQYF
TRBJ1-1 | - | TRBV4-1 | 15 | CASSHSQGKGTEAFF
TRBJ2-7 | - | TRBV6-6 | 14 | CASSLDSSSYEQYF
TRBJ1-1 | - | TRBV7-2 | 13 | CASGSQGNTEAFF
TRBJ1-3 | - | TRBV30 | 13 | CAWRLGAGNTIYF
TRBJ1-3 | - | TRBV9 | 12 | CASSSHRNTIYF
TRBJ1-1 | TRBD1 | TRBV7-9 | 12 | CASSSTGREAFF
TRBJ2-1 | TRBD2 | TRBV10-3 | 14 | CATMSGGGPGEQFF
TRBJ1-5 | - | TRBV6-4 | 13 | CASSRQAEDPQHF
TRBJ2-1 | TRBD2 | TRBV7-2 | 17 | CASSLVPSGNTYNEQFF
TRBJ2-5 | - | TRBV29-1 | 10 | CSVPQETQYF
TRBJ2-2 | TRBD2 | TRBV7-2 | 15 | CASSSSYGGTGELFF
TRBJ2-7 | - | TRBV29-1 | 11 | CSVGTSYEQYF
TRBJ2-4 | TRBD1 | TRBV7-9 | 14 | CASRKGQGGNIQYF
TRBJ2-7 | TRBD2 | TRBV10-3 | 15 | CAISDHGGAGYEQYF
TRBJ1-1 | - | TRBV9 | 13 | CASSHRGGTEAFF
TRBJ2-1 | - | TRBV7-6 | 13 | CASSLDERLEQFF
TRBJ1-5 | - | TRBV28 | 12 | CASSSLYQPQHF